This T cell receptor beta chain was profiled in a study of T cells in Graves' hyperthyroidism and ophthalmopathy. Amplified TCR beta CDR3 regions came from RNA transcripts. The primer set for the first-round RT-PCR of the TCR CDR3 was HTBI. TCRdb used MiXCR to reprocess the multiplex PCR reads, holding one entry per CDR3 protein. Seen here are 300,000 or so distinct CDR3 sequences, 15% to 20% observed once, and the top ten hold 45% to 55%. CDR3 length: 13 amino acids. Trimming took off 3 bases at V and 9 bases at J, with 14 bases between the two ends. Germline CDR1 reads SGHDN; CDR2 reads FVKESK. For this clonotype: Its antigen remains unknown.

The study, taken as a whole, reports: Most thyroid clonotypes expanded above 0.001 were also detected in blood.

Sequencing was done on a sample of blood. V is TRBV14 and J is TRBJ1-1, with D possibly matching TRBD1 (5 bases). This sequence originates from a woman aged 50 to 65 with Graves' hyperthyroidism. DNA of the CDR3: TGTGCCAGCAGCCACGGGGCAGGGCCCAAAGCTTTCTTT. This gives the protein CASSHGAGPKAFF.